The TCR beta chain under discussion was sequenced for a study of T-cell reconstitution after alpha-beta-depleted transplantation in children. Whole-study results and caveats: Reportedly, alpha-beta T cells present about two months post-transplant originated from several hundred expanded clones of graft origin. Elevated TCRbeta diversity at day 60 was traced, in some patients, to surviving recipient T cells and thymic progenitors. After one year, T-cell counts and TCRbeta diversity mostly came from new T cells.

CDR1 and CDR2 from the germline V gene are SGHRS and YFSETQ. V was shortened by 4 bases and J by 2 bases, with 16 bases between the two germline ends. CDR3 length equals 15 residues. Details on this clonotype: Its antigen is as yet unknown.

Preparing the TCRbeta library involved the use of unique molecular identifiers. TCRdb reprocessed the PCR reads via MiXCR and lists one record per CDR3 protein. The sample lists about a million distinct CDR3 sequences; about 26% were seen once. The TCR sequence derives from a boy under three years old who had a stem cell transplant for SCID, so the T cells may come from the graft donor. The sequencing used PBMCs, mostly from graft donor cells, collected 360 days after TCRalphabeta/CD19-depleted stem cell transplant. The rearrangement links TRBV5-1 to TRBJ2-7; maybe TRBD1 (6 bases). CDR3 amino acids: CASSPNDRSPYEQYF. The DNA for the CDR3 is TGCGCCAGCAGCCCAAACGACAGGAGTCCCTACGAGCAGTACTTC.